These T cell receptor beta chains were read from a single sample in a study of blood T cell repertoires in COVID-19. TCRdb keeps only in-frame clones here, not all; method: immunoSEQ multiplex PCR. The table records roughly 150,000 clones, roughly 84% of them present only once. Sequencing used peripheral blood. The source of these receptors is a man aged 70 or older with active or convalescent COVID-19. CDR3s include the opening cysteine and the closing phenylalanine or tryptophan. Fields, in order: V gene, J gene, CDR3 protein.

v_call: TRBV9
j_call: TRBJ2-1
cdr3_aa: CASSVGTDARQFF

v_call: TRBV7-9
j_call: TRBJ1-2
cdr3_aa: CASTAGGLANYGYTF

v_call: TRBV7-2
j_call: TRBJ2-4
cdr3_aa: CASSLKGYLLQIAKNIQYF

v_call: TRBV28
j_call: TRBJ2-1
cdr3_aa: CASSLSGGRAPYNEQFF

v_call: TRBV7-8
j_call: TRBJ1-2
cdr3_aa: CASSLHETGAAYGYTF

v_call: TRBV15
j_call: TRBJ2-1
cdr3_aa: CATSRLGQGVTNEQFF

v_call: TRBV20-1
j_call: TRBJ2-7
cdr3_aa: CSANGRYEQYF

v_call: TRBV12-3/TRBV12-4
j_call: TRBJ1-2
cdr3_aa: CASSFGELYGYTF

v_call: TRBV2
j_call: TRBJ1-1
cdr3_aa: CASSERPRVAFF

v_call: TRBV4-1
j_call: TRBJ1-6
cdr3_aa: CASSFERGANSPLHF

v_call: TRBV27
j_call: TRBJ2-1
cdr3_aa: CASKGGVAGYNEQFF

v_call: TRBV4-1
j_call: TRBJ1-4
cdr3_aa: CASSQGALTNEKLFF

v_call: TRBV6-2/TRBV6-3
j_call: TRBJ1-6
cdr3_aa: CASSYPGTGGSPLHF

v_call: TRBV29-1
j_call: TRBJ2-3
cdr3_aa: CSVEARGGTDTQYF

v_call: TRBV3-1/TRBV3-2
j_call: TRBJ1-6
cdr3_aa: CASSQPEGASPLHF

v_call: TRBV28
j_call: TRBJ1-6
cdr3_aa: CASSFGQGPYNSPLHF